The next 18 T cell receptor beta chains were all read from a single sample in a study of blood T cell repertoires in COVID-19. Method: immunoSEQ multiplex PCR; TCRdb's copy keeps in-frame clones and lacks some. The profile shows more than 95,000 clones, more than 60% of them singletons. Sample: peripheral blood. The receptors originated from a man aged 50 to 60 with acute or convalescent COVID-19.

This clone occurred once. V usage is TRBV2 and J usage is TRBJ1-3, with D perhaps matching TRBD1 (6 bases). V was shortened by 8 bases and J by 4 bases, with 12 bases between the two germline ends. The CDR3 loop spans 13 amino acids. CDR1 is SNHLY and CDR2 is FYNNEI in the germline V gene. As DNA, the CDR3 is TGTGCCAGCCGGGGAAGGGGGGGAAACACCATATATTTT. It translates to CASRGRGGNTIYF. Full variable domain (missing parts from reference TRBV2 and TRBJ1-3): EPEVTQTPSHQVTQMGQEVILRCVPISNHLYFYWYRQILGQKVEFLVSFYNNEISEKSEIFDDQFSVERPDGSNFTLKIRSTKLEDSAMYFCASRGRGGNTIYFGEGSWLTVV.

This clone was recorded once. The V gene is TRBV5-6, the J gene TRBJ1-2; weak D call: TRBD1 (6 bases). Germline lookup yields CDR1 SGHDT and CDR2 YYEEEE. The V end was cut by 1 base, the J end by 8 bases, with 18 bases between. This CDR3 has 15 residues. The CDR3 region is CASSLFDRIPLGYTF. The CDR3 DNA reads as TGTGCCAGCAGCTTGTTCGACAGGATCCCATTGGGCTACACCTTC.

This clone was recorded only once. The CDR3 DNA sequence: TGCAGCGTCTCCCGCGGCCTCGCAGGGACCGGGGAGCTGTTTTTT. Translating gives CSVSRGLAGTGELFF. The chain links TRBV29-1 to TRBJ2-2; weak D call: TRBD1 (5 bases). Trimming took off 6 bases at V and 5 bases at J, with 19 bases between the two ends. Looked up from germline, CDR1 is SQVTM and CDR2 is ANQGSEA. CDR3 size: 15 residues.

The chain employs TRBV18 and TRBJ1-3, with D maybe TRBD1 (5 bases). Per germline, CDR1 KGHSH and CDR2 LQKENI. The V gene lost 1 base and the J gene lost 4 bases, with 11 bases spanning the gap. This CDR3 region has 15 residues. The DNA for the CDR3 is TGTGCCAGCTCACCACGTGGGGCGCGAGGAAACACCATATATTTT. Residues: CASSPRGARGNTIYF.

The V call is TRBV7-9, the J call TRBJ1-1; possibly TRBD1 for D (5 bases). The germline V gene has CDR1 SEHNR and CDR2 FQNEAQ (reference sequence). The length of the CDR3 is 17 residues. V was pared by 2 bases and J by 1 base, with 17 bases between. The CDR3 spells CASSLRGYMEPNTEAFF. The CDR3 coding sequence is TGTGCCAGCAGCTTAAGGGGTTATATGGAGCCGAACACTGAAGCTTTCTTT.

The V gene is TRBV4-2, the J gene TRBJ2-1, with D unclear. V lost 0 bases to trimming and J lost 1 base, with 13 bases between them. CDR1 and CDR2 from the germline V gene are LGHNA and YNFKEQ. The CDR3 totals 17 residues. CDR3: CASSQEITVGSYNEQFF. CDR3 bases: TGTGCCAGCAGCCAAGAGATAACGGTCGGGTCCTACAATGAGCAGTTCTTC.

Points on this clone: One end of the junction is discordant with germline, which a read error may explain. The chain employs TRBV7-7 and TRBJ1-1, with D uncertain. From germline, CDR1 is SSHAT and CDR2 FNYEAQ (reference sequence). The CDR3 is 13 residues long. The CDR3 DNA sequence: TGTGCTAGCAGCTTAGGGCAGAACACTGAAGCTTTCTTT. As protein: CASSLGQNTEAFF.

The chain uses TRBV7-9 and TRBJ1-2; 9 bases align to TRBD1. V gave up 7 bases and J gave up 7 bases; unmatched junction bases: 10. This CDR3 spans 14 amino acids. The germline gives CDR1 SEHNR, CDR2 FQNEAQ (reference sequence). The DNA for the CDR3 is TGTGCCAGCAACCGGGACAGGGTTGGTGGTGGCTACACCTTC. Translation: CASNRDRVGGGYTF.

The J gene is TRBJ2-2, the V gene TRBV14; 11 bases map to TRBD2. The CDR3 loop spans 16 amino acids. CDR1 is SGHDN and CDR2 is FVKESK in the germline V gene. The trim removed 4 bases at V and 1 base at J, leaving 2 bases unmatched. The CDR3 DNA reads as TGTGCCAGCAGCCGAGGGACTAGCGGGAACACCGGGGAGCTGTTTTTT. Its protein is CASSRGTSGNTGELFF. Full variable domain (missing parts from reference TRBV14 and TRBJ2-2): EAGVTQFPSHSVIEKGQTVTLRCDPISGHDNLYWYRRVMGKEIKFLLHFVKESKQDESGMPNNRFLAERTGGTYSTLKVQPAELEDSGVYFCASSRGTSGNTGELFFGEGSRLTVL.

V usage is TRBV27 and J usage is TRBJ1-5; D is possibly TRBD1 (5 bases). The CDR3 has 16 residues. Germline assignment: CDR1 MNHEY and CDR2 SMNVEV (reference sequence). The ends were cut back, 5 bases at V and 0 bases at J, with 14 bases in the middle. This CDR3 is CASSRQGYYSNQPQHF. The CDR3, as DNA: TGTGCCAGCAGTCGCCAGGGCTATTATAGCAATCAGCCCCAGCATTTT.

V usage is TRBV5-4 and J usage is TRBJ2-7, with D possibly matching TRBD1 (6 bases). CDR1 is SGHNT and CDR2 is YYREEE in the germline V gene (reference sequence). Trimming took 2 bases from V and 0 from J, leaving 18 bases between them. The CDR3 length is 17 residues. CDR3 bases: TGTGCCAGCAGCTTTCCTACAGGGCCTGATAGCTCCTACGAGCAGTACTTC. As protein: CASSFPTGPDSSYEQYF.

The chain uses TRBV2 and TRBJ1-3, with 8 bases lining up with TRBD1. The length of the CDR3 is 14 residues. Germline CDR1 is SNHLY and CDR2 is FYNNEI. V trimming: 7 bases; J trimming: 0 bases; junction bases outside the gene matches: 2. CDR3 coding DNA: TGTGCCAGCACAACAGGGGGCTCTGGAAACACCATATATTTT. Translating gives CASTTGGSGNTIYF.

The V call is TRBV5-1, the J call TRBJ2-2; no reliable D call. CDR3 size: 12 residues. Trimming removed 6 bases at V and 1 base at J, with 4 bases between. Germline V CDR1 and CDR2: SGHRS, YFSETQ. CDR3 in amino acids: CASNRNTGELFF. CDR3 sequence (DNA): TGCGCCAGCAACAGGAACACCGGGGAGCTGTTTTTT.

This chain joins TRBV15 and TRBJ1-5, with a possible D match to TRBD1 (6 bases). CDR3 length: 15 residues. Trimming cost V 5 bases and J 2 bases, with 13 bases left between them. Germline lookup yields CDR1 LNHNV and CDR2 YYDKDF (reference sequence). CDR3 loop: CATSSVRGGNQPQHF. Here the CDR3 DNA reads TGTGCCACCAGCTCAGTCAGGGGTGGCAATCAGCCCCAGCATTTT. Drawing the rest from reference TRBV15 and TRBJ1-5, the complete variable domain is DAMVIQNPRYQVTQFGKPVTLSCSQTLNHNVMYWYQQKSSQAPKLLFHYYDKDFNNEADTPDNFQSRRPNTSFCFLDIRSPGLGDTAMYLCATSSVRGGNQPQHFGDGTRLSIL.

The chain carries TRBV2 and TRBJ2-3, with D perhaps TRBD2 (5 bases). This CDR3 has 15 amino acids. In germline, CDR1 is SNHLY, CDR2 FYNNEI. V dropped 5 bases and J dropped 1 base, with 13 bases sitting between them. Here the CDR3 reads CASSYDGSGTDTQYF. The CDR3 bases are TGTGCCAGCAGTTACGACGGTAGCGGCACAGATACGCAGTATTTT.

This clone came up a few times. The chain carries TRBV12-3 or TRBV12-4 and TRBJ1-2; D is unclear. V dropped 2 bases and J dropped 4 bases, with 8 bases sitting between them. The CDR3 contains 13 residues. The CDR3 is CASSLISGYGYTF. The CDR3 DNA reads TGTGCCAGCAGTTTAATCAGCGGCTATGGCTACACCTTC.

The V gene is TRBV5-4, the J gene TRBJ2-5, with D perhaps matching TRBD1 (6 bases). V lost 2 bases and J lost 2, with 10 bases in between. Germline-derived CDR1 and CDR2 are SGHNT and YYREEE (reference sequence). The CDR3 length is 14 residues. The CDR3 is CASSLGGRQETQYF. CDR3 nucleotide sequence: TGTGCCAGCAGCTTAGGGGGACGACAAGAGACCCAGTACTTC.

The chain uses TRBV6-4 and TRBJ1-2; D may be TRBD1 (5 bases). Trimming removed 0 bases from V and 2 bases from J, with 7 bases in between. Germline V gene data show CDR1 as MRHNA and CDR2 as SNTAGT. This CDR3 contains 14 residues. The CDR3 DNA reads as TGTGCCAGCAGTGACTCTCCAGGGAACTATGGCTACACCTTC. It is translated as CASSDSPGNYGYTF.